This TCR beta chain was retrieved from a study of cytomegalovirus exposure and HLA in healthy donors. Whole-study results and caveats: For cytomegalovirus status, the classifier reportedly gave diagnoses with high specificity and sensitivity. Sequence variants that were highly shared formed a cluster that was likely a sequencing artifact.

Vbeta (60) and Jbeta (13) primers were used in the PCR. The repertoire was sequenced with immunoSEQ multiplex PCR; TCRdb's copy has only in-frame clones and lacks some. The sample consists of around 100,000 clones, 83% of them appearing once. When sampled, the donors appeared nominally healthy, though they likely had unrecorded immune exposures. The CDR3 has 15 residues. The germline CDR1 and CDR2 sequences are MNHNY and SVGAGI (reference sequence). Trimming pared 7 bases from V and 1 base from J, leaving 15 bases between. On this clone itself: Its antigen is unknown.

Sequencing input: PBMCs. The TCR originated in a man aged 35 to 55 in good health and CMV-seronegative. This chain joins TRBV6-6 and TRBJ2-3; D unresolved. The CDR3 nucleotides read TGTGCCAGCATTTTAATGGGCTTGGGCACAGATACGCAGTATTTT. This sequence encodes CASILMGLGTDTQYF.